The 18 T cell receptor beta chains below all came from one sample that was sequenced in a study of stem cell transplantation in POMP-related autoinflammatory disease (dated by TCRdb to the early 2020s). To prepare the library, the immunoSEQ multiplex PCR assay was applied. This is the immuneACCESS table as TCRdb keeps it, with only in-frame sequences that have V and J called. A part of the clones is gone; compared with another copy, unresolved V genes explain less than half, and the rest is unexplained. The sample profile shows 68,000 or so clones; approximately 91% of them were found once. Jointly, the top ten make up around 0.66% of the sample. The time point label on this specimen signifies: after hematopoietic stem cell transplant. The sample here was CD4+ T cells from PBMCs, taken after stem cell transplantation. Receptors were obtained from a human patient with POMP-related autoinflammation and immune dysregulation (PRAID). After a transplant, the graft donor may have provided part of the T cells.

The J gene is TRBJ1-5, the V gene TRBV6-1, with D uncertain. The CDR3 runs to 13 residues. V lost 3 bases to trimming and J lost 4 bases, with 7 bases between them. Germline V gives CDR1 MNHNS, CDR2 SASEGT. CDR3 sequence (DNA): TGTGCCAGCAGTGATGACGGGAATCAGCCCCAGCATTTT. Translated: CASSDDGNQPQHF.

This sequence joins TRBV5-1 and TRBJ2-5; D remains unclear. Germline CDR1 and CDR2: SGHRS and YFSETQ. The V end was cut by 0 bases, the J end by 2 bases, with 14 bases between. This CDR3 comprises 16 residues. The CDR3 region has the DNA TGCGCCAGCAGCTTGGGGACCGGAGACTTTCAAGAGACCCAGTACTTC. It is translated as CASSLGTGDFQETQYF.

The gene calls are TRBV7-9 and TRBJ2-1; perhaps TRBD2 as D (5 bases). This CDR3 has 15 amino acids. Trimming shortened V by 1 base and J by 2 bases, and 9 bases separated the two germline ends. CDR1 and CDR2 (germline): SEHNR, FQNEAQ (reference sequence). CDR3 loop: CASSLGADPYNEQFF. The DNA for the CDR3 is TGTGCCAGCAGCTTAGGAGCGGACCCCTACAATGAGCAGTTCTTC. Full variable domain (missing parts from reference TRBV7-9 and TRBJ2-1): DTGVSQNPRHKITKRGQNVTFRCDPISEHNRLYWYRQTLGQGPEFLTYFQNEAQLEKSRLLSDRFSAERPKGSFSTLEIQRTEQGDSAMYLCASSLGADPYNEQFFGPGTRLTVL.

V usage is TRBV10-3 and J usage is TRBJ2-5; tentatively, D is TRBD2 (5 bases). The CDR3 length is 13 residues. V lost 3 bases to trimming and J lost 1 base, with 6 bases between them. CDR1 is ENHRY, CDR2 SYGVKD, per germline. CDR3 protein: CAISEGSQETQYF. Here the CDR3 DNA reads TGTGCCATCAGTGAAGGGAGCCAAGAGACCCAGTACTTC.

The J gene is TRBJ1-4, the V gene TRBV5-6, with D perhaps TRBD1 (6 bases). Trimming removed 0 bases from V and 2 bases from J, with 17 bases in between. The germline V gene encodes CDR1 SGHDT and CDR2 YYEEEE. The CDR3 is 18 amino acids. This CDR3 reads CASSLASGGRGTNEKLFF. CDR3 DNA sequence: TGTGCCAGCAGCTTGGCCAGCGGGGGGCGTGGGACTAATGAAAAACTGTTTTTT.

J is TRBJ2-2 and V is TRBV11-2; 12 nucleotides agree with TRBD2. Germline V gives CDR1 SGHAT, CDR2 FQNNGV. V shed 1 base and J 7 bases; nucleotides not matched to a gene: 7. The CDR3 has 17 residues. CDR3 in DNA: TGTGCCAGCAGCTTAGCAGCTAGCGGGAGGGCCGGCGGGGAGCTGTTTTTT. Protein: CASSLAASGRAGGELFF.

The chain recombines TRBV4-1 with TRBJ1-5; 8 nucleotides match TRBD1. After removal of 5 bases from V and 4 bases from J, the junction contained 7 bases not matched to a gene. In germline, CDR1 is MGHRA, CDR2 YSYEKL. This CDR3 contains 15 residues. CDR3 coding DNA: TGCGCCAGCAGCAGCTTTAGACAGGGGAATCAGCCCCAGCATTTT. Its protein product is CASSSFRQGNQPQHF.

The rearrangement joins TRBV21-1 to TRBJ2-6. TRBV21-1 is recorded as a pseudogene. This CDR3 is 16 amino acids long. In DNA form, the CDR3 reads TGTGCCAGCACTCCAATCAGACCCTCTGGGGCCAACGTCCTGACTTTC. This encodes CASTPIRPSGANVLTF.

The chain combines TRBV5-1 with TRBJ1-1, with TRBD1 matching 7 bases. J lost 5 bases, V lost 4 bases, and 8 bases had no gene match. This CDR3 has 14 amino acids. Germline CDR1 reads SGHRS; CDR2 reads YFSETQ. CDR3 bases: TGCGCCAGCAGCCCAGACAGGGTAGAGACTGAAGCTTTCTTT. Amino acids: CASSPDRVETEAFF.

The genes are TRBV12-3 or TRBV12-4 and TRBJ2-3; TRBD1 is a possible D gene (5 bases). This CDR3 is 11 amino acids long. V lost 6 bases and J 10 bases, leaving 11 bases between the germline ends. CDR3 residues: CASRGRLAQYF. For the CDR3, the DNA is TGTGCCAGCAGGGGGCGCTTGGCGCAGTATTTT.

The CDR3 loop reads CASSSTPVAGELFF. The CDR3 DNA sequence: TGCGCCAGCAGCTCAACTCCTGTGGCCGGGGAGCTGTTTTTT. The rearrangement uses TRBV5-1 and TRBJ2-2; unclear D gene. There are 14 residues in the CDR3. V lost 3 bases and J lost 6, with 12 bases in between. Germline values: CDR1 SGHRS, CDR2 YFSETQ.

The V and J genes are TRBV5-1 and TRBJ1-2; 8 bases match TRBD1. Trimming removed 4 bases from V and 4 bases from J; junction bases left unmatched: 9. The germline V gene has CDR1 SGHRS and CDR2 YFSETQ. The CDR3 sequence is 15 residues long. This CDR3 reads CASSIGQGGLYGYTF. CDR3 in DNA: TGCGCCAGCAGCATTGGACAGGGAGGCCTCTATGGCTACACCTTC.

This clone has just one count. The gene calls are TRBV29-1 and TRBJ1-1; a weak D match, TRBD1 (6 bases). V was shortened by 7 bases and J by 4 bases, with 10 bases between the two germline ends. The CDR3 runs to 11 residues. Germline V gene lookup returns CDR1 SQVTM and CDR2 ANQGSEA. CDR3 coding DNA: TGCAGCGCCAGAGGGGGCACTGAAGCTTTCTTT. Translation gives CSARGGTEAFF. Filled out from reference TRBV29-1 and TRBJ1-1, the complete variable domain reads SAVISQKPSRDICQRGTSLTIQCQVDSQVTMMFWYRQQPGQSLTLIATANQGSEATYESGFVIDKFPISRPNLTFSTLTVSNMSPEDSSIYLCSARGGTEAFFGQGTRLTVV.

This clone has just a few counts. The V gene is TRBV24-1, the J gene TRBJ2-1; D unclear. Germline V CDR1 and CDR2: KGHDR, SFDVKD. The CDR3 covers 14 residues. V was clipped by 0 bases and J by 9 bases, with 11 bases between them. As DNA, the CDR3 is TGTGCCACCAGTGATTTGCGTTCGGTAGCTGAGCAGTTCTTC. This gives the protein CATSDLRSVAEQFF.

The chain recombines TRBV25-1 with TRBJ1-2; perhaps TRBD1 as D (6 bases). Per germline, CDR1 MGHDK and CDR2 SYGVNS. V was shortened by 5 bases and J by 6 bases, with 13 bases between the two germline ends. This CDR3 contains 13 residues. DNA for the CDR3: TGTGCCAGCAGTAAGAACAGGGTGGATGGCTACACCTTC. Translation gives CASSKNRVDGYTF.

The chain joins TRBV28 to TRBJ2-4; no firm D call. Germline assignment: CDR1 MDHEN and CDR2 SYDVKM. Trimming shortened V by 6 bases and J by 11 bases, and 14 bases separated the two germline ends. The CDR3 consists of 12 residues. The CDR3 protein is CASRSGPTVQYF. CDR3 bases: TGTGCCAGCAGGTCCGGGCCCACTGTTCAGTACTTC. The full variable domain, with the rest looked up from reference TRBV28 and TRBJ2-4, is DVKVTQSSRYLVKRTGEKVFLECVQDMDHENMFWYRQDPGLGLRLIYFSYDVKMKEKGDIPEGYSVSREKKERFSLILESASTNQTSMYLCASRSGPTVQYFGAGTRLSVL.

This rearrangement joins TRBV6-5 to TRBJ1-6; TRBD1 might be the D (5 bases). In germline, CDR1 is MNHEY, CDR2 SVGAGI. The CDR3 totals 12 residues. Trimming cost V 8 bases and J 12 bases, with 14 bases left between them. The CDR3 sequence is CASVGTGLPLHF. Here the CDR3 DNA reads TGTGCCAGCGTAGGGACGGGTTTACCCCTCCACTTT.

This clone appeared a single time. The chain is built from TRBV6-5 and TRBJ1-5, with D perhaps TRBD1 (6 bases). Trimming removed 6 bases from V and 3 bases from J, with 15 bases in between. Per germline, CDR1 MNHEY and CDR2 SVGAGI. This CDR3 comprises 15 residues. The CDR3 is CASRLWGAHNQPQHF. The CDR3 nucleotides are TGTGCCAGCAGACTTTGGGGGGCACACAATCAGCCCCAGCATTTT.